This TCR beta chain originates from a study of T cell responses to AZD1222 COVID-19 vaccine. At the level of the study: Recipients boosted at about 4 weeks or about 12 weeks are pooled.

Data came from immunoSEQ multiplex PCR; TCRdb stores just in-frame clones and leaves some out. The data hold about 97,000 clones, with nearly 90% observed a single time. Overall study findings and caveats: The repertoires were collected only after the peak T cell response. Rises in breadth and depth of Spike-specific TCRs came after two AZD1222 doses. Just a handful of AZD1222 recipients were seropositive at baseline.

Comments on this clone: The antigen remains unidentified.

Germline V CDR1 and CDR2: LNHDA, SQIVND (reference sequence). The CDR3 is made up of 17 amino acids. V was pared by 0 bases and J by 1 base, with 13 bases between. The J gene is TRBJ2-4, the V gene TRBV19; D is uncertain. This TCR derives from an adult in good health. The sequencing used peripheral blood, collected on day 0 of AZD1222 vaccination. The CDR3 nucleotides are TGTGCCAGTAGTATAGAACCCCCCGGTAGCGCCAAAAACATTCAGTACTTC. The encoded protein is CASSIEPPGSAKNIQYF.